There are many counts of the clone carrying this T cell receptor (beta chain). The antigen remains undetermined. The data derive from a study of T cell repertoires in cytomegalovirus infection. Overall study context: It can be stated that public TCR beta signatures indicated CMV infection as well as a matching HLA type. Overall study results and limits: The study identified carriers of CMV plus the relevant HLA from cumulative public TCR beta family frequency. HLA-C-restricted CMV clonotypes gave the most frequent clonotype in two of eight donors.

MiXCR, run by TCRdb on the reads, gives a single entry per CDR3 protein. The sample yields about 460,000 distinct CDR3 sequences, approximately 10% seen once. CDR1 and CDR2 from the germline V gene are LNHDA and SQIVND (reference sequence). This CDR3 region has 16 residues. Trimming removed 3 bases at V and 0 bases at J, with 15 bases between. The chain joins TRBV19 to TRBJ2-7, with TRBD2 as a possible D gene (6 bases). The receptor comes from a human donor in good health (CMV status not recorded). Some clones in this sample may be carry-over from other donors' samples. The sample consisted of PBMCs. The CDR3, as DNA: TGTGCCAGTAGTATTGCGGGTAGCGGCTTCTCCTACGAGCAGTACTTC. Translation gives CASSIAGSGFSYEQYF. The complete variable domain, with remaining parts taken from reference TRBV19 and TRBJ2-7, reads DGGITQSPKYLFRKEGQNVTLSCEQNLNHDAMYWYRQDPGQGLRLIYYSQIVNDFQKGDIAEGYSVSREKKESFPLTVTSAQKNPTAFYLCASSIAGSGFSYEQYFGPGTRLTVT.